This entry lists 5 T cell receptor beta chains sequenced from one sample in a study of T cell changes during pregnancy in multiple sclerosis (dated by TCRdb to the late 2010s). The receptor library was made with the immunoSEQ multiplex PCR assay. Imported from immuneACCESS, the table was reduced by TCRdb to in-frame sequences with V and J called. These copies leave out some clones; in studies compared against another copy, an unresolved V gene accounts for under half, and the cause of the remainder is not known. Here the sample has tens of thousands of clones; approximately 96% occur a single time. Roughly 1% of the sample is in the top ten clones. This material consisted of peripheral blood, taken in the second trimester of pregnancy. These receptors originate from a female donor with multiple sclerosis, enrolled in a pregnancy study.

This clone was found a few times. The chain carries TRBV12-5 and TRBJ2-1; perhaps TRBD1 as D (6 bases). The germline gives CDR1 LGHNT, CDR2 FRNRAP. Trimming took off 0 bases at V and 4 bases at J, with 13 bases between the two ends. The CDR3 has 16 amino acids. The DNA for the CDR3 is TGTGCTAGTGGTTTGGTTACAGGGAATCGATACAATGAGCAGTTCTTC. Its translation is CASGLVTGNRYNEQFF.

This clone was observed once. The genes are TRBV5-1 and TRBJ2-1; TRBD2 matches 10 bases. Unmatched junction bases numbered 8, after V lost 4 bases and J lost 4 bases. In germline, CDR1 is SGHRS, CDR2 YFSETQ. The CDR3 spans 16 residues. CDR3 sequence reads: CASSLGRAGGYNEQFF. As DNA, the CDR3 is TGCGCCAGCAGCCTTGGAAGAGCGGGGGGGTACAATGAGCAGTTCTTC. Using reference TRBV5-1 and TRBJ2-1 for the parts outside the CDR3, the full variable domain is KAGVTQTPRYLIKTRGQQVTLSCSPISGHRSVSWYQQTPGQGLQFLFEYFSETQRNKGNFPGRFSGRQFSNSRSEMNVSTLELGDSALYLCASSLGRAGGYNEQFFGPGTRLTVL.

The chain couples TRBV4-3 to TRBJ2-2, with 8 bases identical to TRBD1. Trimming removed 0 bases from V and 6 bases from J; junction bases left unmatched: 12. CDR1 is LGHNA, CDR2 YSLEER, per germline. The CDR3 extends over 18 amino acids. DNA for the CDR3: TGCGCCAGCAGCCAAGATCGTGCGACAGGGGTTTTCGCCGGGGAGCTGTTTTTT. Translated, it gives CASSQDRATGVFAGELFF.

This chain joins TRBV14 and TRBJ2-7; the match to TRBD1 covers 8 bases. V was clipped by 4 bases and J by 2 bases; unmatched bases: 7. CDR3 length: 15 amino acids. The germline gives CDR1 SGHDN, CDR2 FVKESK. The CDR3, as DNA: TGTGCCAGCAGCCCACGTAACAGGGGGACCTACGAGCAGTACTTC. Protein sequence: CASSPRNRGTYEQYF.

The V call is TRBV5-1, the J call TRBJ1-4; 9 bases are a match to TRBD1. V lost 4 bases and J lost 0; bases outside the gene matches: 10. There are 18 residues in the CDR3. Germline V lookup: CDR1 SGHRS, CDR2 YFSETQ. CDR3 in DNA: TGCGCCAGCAGCGCACATCGGGGACAGGGCGCAACTAATGAAAAACTGTTTTTT. It encodes CASSAHRGQGATNEKLFF.